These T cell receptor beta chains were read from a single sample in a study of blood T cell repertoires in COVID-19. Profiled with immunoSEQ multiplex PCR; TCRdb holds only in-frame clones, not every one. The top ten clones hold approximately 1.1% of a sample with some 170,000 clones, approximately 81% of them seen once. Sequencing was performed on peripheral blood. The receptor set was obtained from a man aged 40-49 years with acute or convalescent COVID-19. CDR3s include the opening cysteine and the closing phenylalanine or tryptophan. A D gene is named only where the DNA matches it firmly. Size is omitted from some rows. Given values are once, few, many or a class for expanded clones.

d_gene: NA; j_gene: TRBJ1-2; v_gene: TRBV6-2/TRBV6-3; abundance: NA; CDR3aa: CASSYIRGTDGYTF; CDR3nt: TGTGCCAGCAGTTACATACGGGGTACGGATGGCTACACCTTC
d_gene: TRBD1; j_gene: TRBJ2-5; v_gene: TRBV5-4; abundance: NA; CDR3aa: CASSSRGTGGRETQYF; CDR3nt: TGTGCCAGCAGCTCCCGCGGGACAGGGGGCCGGGAGACCCAGTACTTC
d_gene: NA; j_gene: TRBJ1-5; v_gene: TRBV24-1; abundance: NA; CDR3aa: CATGKNRENQPQHF; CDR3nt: TGTGCCACTGGAAAAAACAGGGAAAATCAGCCCCAGCATTTT
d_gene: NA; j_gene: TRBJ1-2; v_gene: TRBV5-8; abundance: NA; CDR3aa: CASSLVGGGTF; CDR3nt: NA
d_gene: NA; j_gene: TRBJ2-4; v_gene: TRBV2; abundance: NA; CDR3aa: CASSESGVGNIQYF; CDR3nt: TGTGCCAGCAGTGAATCAGGGGTGGGAAACATTCAGTACTTC
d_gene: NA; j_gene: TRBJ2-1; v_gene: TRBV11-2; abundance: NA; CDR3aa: CASTRGDSYNEQFF; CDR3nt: TGTGCCAGCACCCGGGGAGACTCCTACAATGAGCAGTTCTTC
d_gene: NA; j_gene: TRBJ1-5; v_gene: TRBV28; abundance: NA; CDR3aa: CASSEGGQPQHF; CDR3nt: TGTGCCAGCAGTGAGGGCGGACAGCCCCAGCATTTT
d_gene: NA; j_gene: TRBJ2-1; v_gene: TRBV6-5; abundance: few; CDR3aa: CASRPPGGANEQFF; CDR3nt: TGTGCCAGCAGACCGCCGGGTGGGGCCAATGAGCAGTTCTTC
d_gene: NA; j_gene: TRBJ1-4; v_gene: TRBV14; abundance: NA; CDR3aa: CASSPYREASEKLFF; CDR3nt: TGTGCCAGCAGCCCATACCGGGAAGCGTCGGAAAAACTGTTTTTT
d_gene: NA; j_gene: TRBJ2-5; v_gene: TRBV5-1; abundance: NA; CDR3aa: CASSLPGVQETQYF; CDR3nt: TGCGCCAGCAGCTTGCCCGGTGTCCAAGAGACCCAGTACTTC
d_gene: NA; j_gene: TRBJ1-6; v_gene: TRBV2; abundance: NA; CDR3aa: CASRTVSSYNSPLHF; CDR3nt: TGTGCCAGCCGGACAGTAAGCTCCTATAATTCACCCCTCCACTTT
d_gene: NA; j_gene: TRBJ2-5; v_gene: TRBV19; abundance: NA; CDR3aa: CASSIGTGETQYF; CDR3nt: TGTGCCAGTAGTATAGGAACAGGAGAGACCCAGTACTTC
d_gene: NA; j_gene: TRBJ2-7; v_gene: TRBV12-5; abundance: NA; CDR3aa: CASGLGPGTPGNTYEQYF; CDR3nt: TGTGCTAGTGGCCTCGGACCAGGGACTCCTGGGAATACCTACGAGCAGTACTTC
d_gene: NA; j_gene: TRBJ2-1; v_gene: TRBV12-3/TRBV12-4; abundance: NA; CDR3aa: CASSLRVLNEQFF; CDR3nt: TGTGCCAGCAGTTTACGGGTTTTGAATGAGCAGTTCTTC
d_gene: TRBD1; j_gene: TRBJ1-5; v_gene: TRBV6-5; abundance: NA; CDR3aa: CASRRDSWANQPQHF; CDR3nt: TGTGCCAGCAGACGGGACAGCTGGGCTAATCAGCCCCAGCATTTT
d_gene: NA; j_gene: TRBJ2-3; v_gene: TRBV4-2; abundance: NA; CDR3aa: CASSRGDAGPADTQYF; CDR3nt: TGTGCCAGCAGCCGGGGGGACGCGGGGCCCGCAGATACGCAGTATTTT
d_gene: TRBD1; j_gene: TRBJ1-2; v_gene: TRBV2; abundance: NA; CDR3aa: CASSYTGGAGYTF; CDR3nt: TGTGCCAGCAGTTATACAGGGGGCGCGGGCTACACCTTC
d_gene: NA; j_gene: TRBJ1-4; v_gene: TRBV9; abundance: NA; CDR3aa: CASSAEGVATNEKLFF; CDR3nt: TGTGCCAGCAGCGCAGAAGGGGTTGCAACTAATGAAAAACTGTTTTTT
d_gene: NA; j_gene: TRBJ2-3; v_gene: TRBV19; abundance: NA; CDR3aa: CATRDTSFTDTQYF; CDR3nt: TGTGCCACTCGGGACACTTCCTTCACAGATACGCAGTATTTT
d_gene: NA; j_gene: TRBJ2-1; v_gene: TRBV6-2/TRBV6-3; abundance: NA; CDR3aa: CASSYSQGGPHNEQFF; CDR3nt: TGTGCCAGCAGTTATAGTCAGGGGGGACCCCACAATGAGCAGTTCTTC
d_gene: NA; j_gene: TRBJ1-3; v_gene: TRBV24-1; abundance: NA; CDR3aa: CATSEGGSGNTIYF; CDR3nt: TGTGCCACCAGTGAGGGGGGCTCTGGAAACACCATATATTTT
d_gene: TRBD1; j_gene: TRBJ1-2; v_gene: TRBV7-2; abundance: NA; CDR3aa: CASSLRTGNYGYTF; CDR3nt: TGTGCCAGCAGCCTCCGGACAGGGAACTATGGCTACACCTTC
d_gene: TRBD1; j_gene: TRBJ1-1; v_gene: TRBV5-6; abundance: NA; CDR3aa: CASSSRGTGGLYTEAFF; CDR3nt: TGTGCCAGCAGCTCGAGGGGGACAGGGGGCTTGTACACTGAAGCTTTCTTT
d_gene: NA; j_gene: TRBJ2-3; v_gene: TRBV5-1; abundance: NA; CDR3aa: CASSLVGGRTDTQYF; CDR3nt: TGCGCCAGCAGCTTGGTAGGGGGACGCACAGATACGCAGTATTTT
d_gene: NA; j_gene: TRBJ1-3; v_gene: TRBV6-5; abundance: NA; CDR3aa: CASSAYSGNTIYF; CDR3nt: TGTGCCAGCTCCGCCTACTCTGGAAACACCATATATTTT
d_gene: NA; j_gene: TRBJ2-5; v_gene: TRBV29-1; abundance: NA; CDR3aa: CTSGSGAETQYF; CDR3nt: TGCACCAGCGGGTCCGGGGCAGAGACCCAGTACTTC
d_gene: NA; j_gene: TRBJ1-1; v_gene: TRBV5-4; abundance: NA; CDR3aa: CASSSPLRQKNTEAFF; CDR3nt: TGTGCCAGCAGCTCCCCACTTCGACAGAAGAACACTGAAGCTTTCTTT
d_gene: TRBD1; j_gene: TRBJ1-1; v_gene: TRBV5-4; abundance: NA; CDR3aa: CASSLSVQGTEAFF; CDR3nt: TGTGCCAGCAGCTTGTCGGTACAGGGGACTGAAGCTTTCTTT
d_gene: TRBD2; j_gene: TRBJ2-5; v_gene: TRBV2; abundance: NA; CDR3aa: CASSVAGGPRETQYF; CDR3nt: TGTGCCAGCAGTGTTGCGGGGGGGCCAAGAGAGACCCAGTACTTC
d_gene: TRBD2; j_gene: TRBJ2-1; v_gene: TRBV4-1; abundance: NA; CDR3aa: CASSTTGLAGKNNEQFF; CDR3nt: TGCGCCAGCAGCACCACTGGACTAGCGGGGAAGAACAATGAGCAGTTCTTC
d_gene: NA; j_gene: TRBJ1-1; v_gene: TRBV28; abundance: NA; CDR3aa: CASTLTGGGGFGEVPEAFF; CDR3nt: TGTGCCAGCACCTTGACTGGGGGCGGGGGGTTTGGAGAGGTGCCTGAAGCTTTCTTT
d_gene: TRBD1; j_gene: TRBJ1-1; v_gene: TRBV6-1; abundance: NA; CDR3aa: CASSDEGASTEAFF; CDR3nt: TGTGCCAGCAGTGATGAGGGGGCTTCGACTGAAGCTTTCTTT
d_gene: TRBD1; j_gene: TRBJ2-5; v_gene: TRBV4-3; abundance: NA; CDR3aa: CASSQDFQGALGKTQYF; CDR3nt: TGCGCCAGCAGCCAAGATTTTCAGGGGGCGCTGGGAAAGACCCAGTACTTC
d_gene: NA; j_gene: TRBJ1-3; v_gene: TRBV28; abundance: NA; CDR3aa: CASIGGYGNTIYF; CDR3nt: TGTGCCAGCATAGGAGGTTATGGAAACACCATATATTTT
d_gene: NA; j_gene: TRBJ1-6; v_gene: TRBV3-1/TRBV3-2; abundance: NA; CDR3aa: CASSQEGFQGSPLHF; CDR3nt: TGTGCCAGCAGCCAAGAGGGTTTTCAGGGTTCACCCCTCCACTTT
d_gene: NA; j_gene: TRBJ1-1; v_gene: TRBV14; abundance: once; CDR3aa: CASSPGGKNTEAFF; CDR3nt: TGTGCCAGCAGCCCCGGGGGGAAGAACACTGAAGCTTTCTTT
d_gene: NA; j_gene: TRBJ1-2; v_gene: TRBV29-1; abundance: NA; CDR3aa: CSVRDHFSGGYTF; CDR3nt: TGCAGCGTTCGAGATCATTTCTCGGGTGGCTACACCTTC
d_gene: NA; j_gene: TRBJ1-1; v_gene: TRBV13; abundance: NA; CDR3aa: CASSPPSRTEAFF; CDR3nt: TGTGCCAGCAGCCCCCCTAGTCGCACTGAAGCTTTCTTT
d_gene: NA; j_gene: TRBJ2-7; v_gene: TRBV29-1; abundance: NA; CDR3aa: CSVARAMAYEQYF; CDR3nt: TGCAGCGTTGCCAGGGCCATGGCGTACGAGCAGTACTTC
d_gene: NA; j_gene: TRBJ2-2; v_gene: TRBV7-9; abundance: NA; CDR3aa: CASSVTNTGELFF; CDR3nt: TGTGCCAGCAGCGTAACGAACACCGGGGAGCTGTTTTTT
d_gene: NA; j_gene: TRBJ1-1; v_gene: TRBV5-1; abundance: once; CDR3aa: CASSLVAGSNTEAFF; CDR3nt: TGCGCCAGCAGCTTGGTTGCAGGGTCGAACACTGAAGCTTTCTTT
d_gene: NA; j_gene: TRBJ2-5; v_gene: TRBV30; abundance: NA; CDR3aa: CAWSLSRDLETQYF; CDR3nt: TGTGCCTGGAGCCTCTCCCGGGACTTAGAGACCCAGTACTTC
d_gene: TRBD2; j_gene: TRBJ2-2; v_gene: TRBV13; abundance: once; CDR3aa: CASSSRTSGATGELFF; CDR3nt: TGTGCCAGCAGCTCCCGGACTAGCGGGGCTACCGGGGAGCTGTTTTTT
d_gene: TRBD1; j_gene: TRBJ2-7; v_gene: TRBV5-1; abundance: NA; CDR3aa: CASSPTGSYEQYF; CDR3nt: TGCGCCAGCAGCCCGACAGGGTCCTACGAGCAGTACTTC
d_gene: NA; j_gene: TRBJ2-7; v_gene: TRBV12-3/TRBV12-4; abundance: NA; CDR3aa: CASSLKQGYEQYF; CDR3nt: TGTGCCAGCAGTTTAAAACAGGGTTACGAGCAGTACTTC
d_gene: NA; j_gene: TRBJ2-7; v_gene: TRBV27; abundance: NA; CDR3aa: CASSPGLFYEQYF; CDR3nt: TGTGCCAGCAGTCCTGGGCTTTTCTACGAGCAGTACTTC
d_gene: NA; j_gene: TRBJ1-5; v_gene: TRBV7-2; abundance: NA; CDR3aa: CASRASGNQPQHF; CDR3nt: TGTGCCAGCAGGGCAAGTGGCAATCAGCCCCAGCATTTT
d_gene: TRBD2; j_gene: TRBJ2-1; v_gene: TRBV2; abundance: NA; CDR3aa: CASSESGGLEFF; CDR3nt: TGTGCCAGCAGTGAGTCGGGGGGGCTGGAGTTCTTC
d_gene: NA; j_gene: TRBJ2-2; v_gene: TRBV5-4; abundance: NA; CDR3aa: CASSFGTGELFF; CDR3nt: TGTGCCAGCAGCTTCGGGACCGGGGAGCTGTTTTTT
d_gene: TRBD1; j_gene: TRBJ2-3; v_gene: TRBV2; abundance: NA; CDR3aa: CASSVGQASITDTQYF; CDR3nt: TGTGCCAGCAGTGTGGGACAGGCCAGCATAACAGATACGCAGTATTTT
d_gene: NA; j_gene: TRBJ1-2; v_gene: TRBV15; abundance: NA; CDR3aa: CATSRDLTDGYTF; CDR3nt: TGTGCCACCAGCAGAGATCTTACGGATGGCTACACCTTC
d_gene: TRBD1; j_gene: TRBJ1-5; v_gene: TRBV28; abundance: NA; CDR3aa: CASSREGQGLGQPQHF; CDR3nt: TGTGCCAGCAGCCGTGAAGGACAGGGCTTGGGACAGCCCCAGCATTTT
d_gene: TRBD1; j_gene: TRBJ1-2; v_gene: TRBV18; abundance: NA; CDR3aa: CASSPLDRDYGYTF; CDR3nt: TGTGCCAGCTCACCTTTGGACAGGGACTATGGCTACACCTTC